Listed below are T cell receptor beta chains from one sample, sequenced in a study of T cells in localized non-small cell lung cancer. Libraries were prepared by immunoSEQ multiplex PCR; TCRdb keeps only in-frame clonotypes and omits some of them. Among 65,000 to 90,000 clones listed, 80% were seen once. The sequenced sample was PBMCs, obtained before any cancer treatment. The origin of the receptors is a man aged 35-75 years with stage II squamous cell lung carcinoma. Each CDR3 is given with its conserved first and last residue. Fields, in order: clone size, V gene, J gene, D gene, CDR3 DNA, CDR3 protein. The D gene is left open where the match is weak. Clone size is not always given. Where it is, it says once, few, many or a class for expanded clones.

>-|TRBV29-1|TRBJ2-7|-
TGCAGCGTTGCGGAGGAGGGGGATAGAGGCGAGCAGTACTTC
CSVAEEGDRGEQYF
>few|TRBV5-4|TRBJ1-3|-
TGTGCCAGCAGCCTGGGAGGGTTAATTGGAAACACCATATATTTT
CASSLGGLIGNTIYF
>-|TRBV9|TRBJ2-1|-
TGTGCCAGCAGCGTTCTGGGTCAGGGTATAGGGAATGAGCAGTTCTTC
CASSVLGQGIGNEQFF
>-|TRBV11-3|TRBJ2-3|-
TGTGCCAGCAGCCAGGGGGGAGATACGCAGTATTTT
CASSQGGDTQYF
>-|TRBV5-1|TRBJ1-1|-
TGCGCCAGCAGCTTGGGGCAGACAGCGAACACTGAAGCTTTCTTT
CASSLGQTANTEAFF
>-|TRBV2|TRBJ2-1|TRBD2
TGTGCCAGCAGTGATATAGCGGGAGGGCAGTTCTTC
CASSDIAGGQFF
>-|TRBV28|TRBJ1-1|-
TGTGCCAGCAGTTTAACGGTGAACACTGAAGCTTTCTTT
CASSLTVNTEAFF
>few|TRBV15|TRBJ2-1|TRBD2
TGTGCCACCAGCAGAGATAGGGGACTAGCGGACCTTGAGCAGTTCTTC
CATSRDRGLADLEQFF
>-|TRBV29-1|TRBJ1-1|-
TGCAGCGTCCGGGACGGGAACACTGAAGCTTTCTTT
CSVRDGNTEAFF
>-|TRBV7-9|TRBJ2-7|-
TGTGCCAGCGAGGACGGGGACGAGCAGTACTTC
CASEDGDEQYF
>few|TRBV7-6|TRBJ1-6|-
TGTGCCAGCAGCTTAGCGGGGGGCTCCTATAATTCACCCCTCCACTTT
CASSLAGGSYNSPLHF
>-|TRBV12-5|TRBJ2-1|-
TGTGCTAGTGGTTTGATGGGCGGACGCTACAATGAGCAGTTCTTC
CASGLMGGRYNEQFF
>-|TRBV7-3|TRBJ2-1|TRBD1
TGTGCCAGCAGCAAGACAGGGAGTTCCTACAATGAGCAGTTCTTC
CASSKTGSSYNEQFF
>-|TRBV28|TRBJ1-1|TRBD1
TGTGCCAGCGGGACAGGGGCTAGGGGTGAAGCTTTCTTT
CASGTGARGEAFF
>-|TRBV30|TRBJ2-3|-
TGTGCCTGGAGTGGAAAGGGGGTCACAGATACGCAGTATTTT
CAWSGKGVTDTQYF
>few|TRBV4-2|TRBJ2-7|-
TGTGCCAGCAGCCAACTCGGCGACAGGACCTACGAGCAGTACTTC
CASSQLGDRTYEQYF
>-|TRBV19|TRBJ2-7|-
TGTGCCAGTAGCATTAAACCGGGTTCGAGGAGCTACGAGCAGTACTTC
CASSIKPGSRSYEQYF
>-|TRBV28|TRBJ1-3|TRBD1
TGTGCCAGCAGTTCAGGGACAGTTTCTGGAAACACCATATATTTT
CASSSGTVSGNTIYF
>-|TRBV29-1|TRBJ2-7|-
TGCAGCGTCCAGGCGAGCTACGAGCAGTACTTC
CSVQASYEQYF
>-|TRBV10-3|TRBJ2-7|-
TGTGCCTCCATGTGGGCAGGGAGTCCGGGCGAGCAGTACTTC
CASMWAGSPGEQYF
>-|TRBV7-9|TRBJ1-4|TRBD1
TGTGCCAGCAGCTTAAGGCAGGGGGGGCCGGAAAAACTGTTTTTT
CASSLRQGGPEKLFF
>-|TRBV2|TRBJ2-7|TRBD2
TGTGCCAGCAGTGCCCGACTAGCGGGAGGCCTCTACGAGCAGTACTTC
CASSARLAGGLYEQYF
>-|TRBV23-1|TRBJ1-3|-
TGCGCCAGCAGTCAACCGGCAGGTACTGGAAACACCATATATTTT
CASSQPAGTGNTIYF
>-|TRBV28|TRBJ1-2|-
TGTGCCAGCACCCTGGGGGGTGGGTACTATGGCTACACCTTC
CASTLGGGYYGYTF
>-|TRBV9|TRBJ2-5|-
TGTGCCAGCAGCGTAACACCCCGTCCCGAGACCCAGTACTTC
CASSVTPRPETQYF
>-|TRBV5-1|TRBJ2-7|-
TGCGCCAGCAGCATATTGGACACCAGCTCCTACGAGCAGTACTTC
CASSILDTSSYEQYF
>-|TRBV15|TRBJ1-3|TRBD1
TGTGCCACCAGCAGAGATGGGGACAGGTTCAACACCATATATTTT
CATSRDGDRFNTIYF
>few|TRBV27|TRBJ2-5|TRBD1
TGTGCCAGCAGTTTAAGGACAGGTGAAGAGACCCAGTACTTC
CASSLRTGEETQYF
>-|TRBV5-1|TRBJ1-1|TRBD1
TGCGCCAGCGGAGGACAGGGGATGAACACTGAAGCTTTCTTT
CASGGQGMNTEAFF
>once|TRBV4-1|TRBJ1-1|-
TGCGCCAGCAGCCAAGAAGAGGGAAGAAGCTCTGAAGCTTTCTTT
CASSQEEGRSSEAFF
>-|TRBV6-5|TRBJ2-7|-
TGTGCCAGCAGTTACAAGCTCGCGGGAGAGCAGTACTTC
CASSYKLAGEQYF
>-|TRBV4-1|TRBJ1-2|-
TGCGCCAGCAGCCACGTCGGGGGTCCGGGTAACTATGGCTACACCTTC
CASSHVGGPGNYGYTF
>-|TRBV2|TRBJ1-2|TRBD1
TGTGCCAGCATGGCACAGGGGGGACCTAACTATGGCTACACCTTC
CASMAQGGPNYGYTF
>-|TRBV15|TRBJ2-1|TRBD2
TGTGCCACCAGCAGAGGGCAAGCGGGAAACGGGTATGAGCAGTTCTTC
CATSRGQAGNGYEQFF
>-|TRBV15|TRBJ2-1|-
TGTGCCACCAGCAGAGATCGGGACAATGAGCAGTTCTTC
CATSRDRDNEQFF
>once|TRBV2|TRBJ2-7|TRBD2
TGTGCCAGCAGTGAAAGATCTAGCGGGAGCTACGAGCAGTACTTC
CASSERSSGSYEQYF
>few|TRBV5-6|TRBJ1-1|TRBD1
TGTGCCAGCAGGCTGACAGGGGACACTGAAGCTTTCTTT
CASRLTGDTEAFF
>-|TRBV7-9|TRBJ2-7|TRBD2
TGTGCCAGCAGCTTAGAGGCACTAGCGGGAGTTGCCTACGAGCAGTACTTC
CASSLEALAGVAYEQYF
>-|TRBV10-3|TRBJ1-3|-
TGTGCCATCAGTGAGTCAAAGGAGCGCTCTGGAAACACCATATATTTT
CAISESKERSGNTIYF
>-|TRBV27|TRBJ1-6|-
TGTGCCAGCAGTTTGATACAGGGTAGGAAGTCACCCCTCCACTTT
CASSLIQGRKSPLHF
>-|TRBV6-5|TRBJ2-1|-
TGTGCCAGCAGGAGTGTTCGGAATGAGCAGTTCTTC
CASRSVRNEQFF
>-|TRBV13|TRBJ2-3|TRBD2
TGTGCCAGCAGCTTCCCCTCTAGACTAGCGGGGGGCATGGATACGCAGTATTTT
CASSFPSRLAGGMDTQYF
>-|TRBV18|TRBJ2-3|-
TGTGCCAGCTCCCCGGCAGATACGCAGTATTTT
CASSPADTQYF